These T cell receptor beta chains were read from a single sample in a study of shared clonotypes between healthy human individuals. Sequencing used immunoSEQ multiplex PCR; TCRdb keeps in-frame clones, though not all of them. In the table there are 2 million to 2.5 million clones, approximately 96% of which are singletons. Sequenced: naive CD4+ T cells sorted from blood. The receptor set was obtained from a man between 18 and 35 years old in good health. Both conserved end residues are part of each CDR3. The D gene is left open where the match is weak. A row's size may be missing; if present it is once, few, many or a size class.

size	J	D	V	CDR3	DNA
NA	TRBJ2-7	NA	TRBV19	CASSTTGIHEQYF	TGTGCCAGTAGTACCACCGGGATCCACGAGCAGTACTTC
NA	TRBJ1-1	TRBD1	TRBV5-4	CASSPGGGRTEAFF	TGTGCCAGCAGCCCAGGGGGAGGGAGGACTGAAGCTTTCTTT
NA	TRBJ2-7	TRBD2	TRBV7-2	CASSRGASGRNEQYF	TGTGCCAGCAGCCGTGGGGCCAGCGGGAGGAACGAGCAGTACTTC
NA	TRBJ2-7	NA	TRBV5-1	CASSLVDEQYF	TGCGCCAGCAGCTTGGTGGACGAGCAGTACTTC
NA	TRBJ2-2	TRBD1	TRBV25-1	CASSGQGARDLRELFF	TGTGCCAGCAGTGGCCAGGGGGCCAGGGACCTAAGGGAGCTGTTTTTT
NA	TRBJ2-7	NA	TRBV2	CASRITGLTSYEQYF	TGTGCCAGCCGGATTACAGGCTTAACCTCCTACGAGCAGTACTTC
NA	TRBJ2-7	TRBD1	TRBV4-1	CASSQPLQGAGYEQYF	TGCGCCAGCAGCCAACCACTACAGGGGGCTGGCTACGAGCAGTACTTC
NA	TRBJ2-5	NA	TRBV2	CASGSGSLQETQYF	TGTGCCAGCGGGTCTGGGTCCCTCCAAGAGACCCAGTACTTC
NA	TRBJ1-6	TRBD1	TRBV7-2	CASSRGTVYSSYNSPLHF	TGTGCCAGCAGCCGCGGGACAGTCTACAGCTCCTATAATTCACCCCTCCACTTT
few	TRBJ1-2	NA	TRBV6-5	CASSYSRSPNYGYTF	TGTGCCAGCAGTTACTCGCGGTCGCCTAACTATGGCTACACCTTC
NA	TRBJ2-5	TRBD1	TRBV4-1	CASSPGQGVQETQYF	TGCGCCAGCAGCCCGGGACAGGGAGTCCAAGAGACCCAGTACTTC
NA	TRBJ2-2	TRBD1	TRBV5-1	CASTPTGGNTGELFF	TGCGCCAGCACCCCGACAGGGGGGAACACCGGGGAGCTGTTTTTT
NA	TRBJ2-7	NA	TRBV6-6	CASSPVWGNYEQYF	TGTGCCAGCAGCCCTGTCTGGGGGAACTACGAGCAGTACTTC
NA	TRBJ2-7	NA	TRBV7-2	CASSSTGASSYEQYF	TGTGCCAGCAGTTCAACCGGGGCCAGCTCCTACGAGCAGTACTTC
NA	TRBJ2-3	NA	TRBV15	CATSDPGWATDTQYF	TGTGCCACCAGCGATCCAGGCTGGGCGACAGATACGCAGTATTTT
NA	TRBJ1-5	TRBD1	TRBV9	CASSATGGGGPQHF	TGTGCCAGCAGCGCCACAGGGGGCGGAGGGCCCCAGCATTTT